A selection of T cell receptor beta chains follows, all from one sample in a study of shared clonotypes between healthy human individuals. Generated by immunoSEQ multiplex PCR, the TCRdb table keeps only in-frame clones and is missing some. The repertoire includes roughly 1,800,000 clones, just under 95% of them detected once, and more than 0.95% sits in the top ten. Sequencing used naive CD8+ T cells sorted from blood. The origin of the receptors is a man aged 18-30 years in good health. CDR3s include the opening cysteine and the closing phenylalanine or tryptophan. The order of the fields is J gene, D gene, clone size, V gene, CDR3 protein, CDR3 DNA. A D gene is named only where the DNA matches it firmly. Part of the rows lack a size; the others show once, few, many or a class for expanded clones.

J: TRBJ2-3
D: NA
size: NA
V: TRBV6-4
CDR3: CASSACARGGDTDTQYF
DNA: TGTGCCAGCAGTGCCTGTGCGAGGGGAGGAGATACAGATACGCAGTATTTT

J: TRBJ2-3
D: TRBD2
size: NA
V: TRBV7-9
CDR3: CASSAEIAGTDTQYF
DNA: TGTGCCAGCAGCGCGGAGATAGCGGGAACAGATACGCAGTATTTT

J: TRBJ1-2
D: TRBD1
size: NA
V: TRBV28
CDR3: CASSLRTGPAGYTF
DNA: TGTGCCAGCAGTTTGAGGACAGGGCCCGCTGGCTACACCTTC

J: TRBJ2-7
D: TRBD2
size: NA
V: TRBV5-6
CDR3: CASAGGEYEQYF
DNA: TGTGCCAGCGCGGGAGGAGAGTACGAGCAGTACTTC

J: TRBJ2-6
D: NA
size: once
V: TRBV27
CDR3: CASRVGPSGANVLTF
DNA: TGTGCCAGCAGAGTGGGACCTTCTGGGGCCAACGTCCTGACTTTC

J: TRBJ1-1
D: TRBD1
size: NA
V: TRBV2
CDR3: CASSDYAGGAFF
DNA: TGTGCCAGCAGTGATTACGCAGGGGGAGCTTTCTTT

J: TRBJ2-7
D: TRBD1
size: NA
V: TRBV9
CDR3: CASSSGQGTYEQYF
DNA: TGTGCCAGCAGCTCGGGACAGGGGACCTACGAGCAGTACTTC

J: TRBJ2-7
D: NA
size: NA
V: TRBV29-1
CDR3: CSVDDSRGGVEQYF
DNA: TGCAGCGTTGACGATTCCCGCGGGGGCGTCGAGCAGTACTTC

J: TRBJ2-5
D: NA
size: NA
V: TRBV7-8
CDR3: CASSLAGSHGETQYF
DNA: TGTGCCAGCAGCTTAGCAGGGTCCCATGGGGAGACCCAGTACTTC

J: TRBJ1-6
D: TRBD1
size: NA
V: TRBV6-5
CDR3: CASSFLERTGYSPLHF
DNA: TGTGCCAGCAGTTTCCTCGAACGGACAGGCTACTCACCCCTCCACTTT

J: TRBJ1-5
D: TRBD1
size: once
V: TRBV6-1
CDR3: CASSVLGQGAQPQHF
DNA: TGTGCCAGCAGTGTCTTGGGACAGGGGGCTCAGCCCCAGCATTTT

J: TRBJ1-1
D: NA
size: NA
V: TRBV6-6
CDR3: CASSYSEGTNTEAFF
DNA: TGTGCCAGCAGTTACTCTGAGGGGACGAACACTGAAGCTTTCTTT

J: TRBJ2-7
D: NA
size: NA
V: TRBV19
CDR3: CASSTQYDYEQYF
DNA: TGTGCCAGTAGTACCCAATACGACTACGAGCAGTACTTC

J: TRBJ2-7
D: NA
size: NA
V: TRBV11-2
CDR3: CASSFGRLGGPYEQYF
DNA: TGTGCCAGCAGCTTTGGACGCTTGGGGGGGCCTTACGAGCAGTACTTC

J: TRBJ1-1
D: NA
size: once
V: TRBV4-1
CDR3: CASSQEEGLNTEAFF
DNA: TGCGCCAGCAGCCAAGAAGAGGGACTGAACACTGAAGCTTTCTTT

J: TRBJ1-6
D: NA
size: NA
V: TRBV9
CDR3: CASSATGTSNSPLHF
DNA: TGTGCCAGCAGCGCAACAGGGACTAGTAATTCACCCCTCCACTTT

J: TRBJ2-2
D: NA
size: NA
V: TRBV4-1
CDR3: CASSQDSRGGTGELFF
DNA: TGCGCCAGCAGCCAAGATTCCAGGGGGGGCACCGGGGAGCTGTTTTTT

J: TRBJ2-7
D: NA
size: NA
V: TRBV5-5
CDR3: CASSLGDYEQYF
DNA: TGTGCCAGCAGCTTGGGAGATTACGAGCAGTACTTC

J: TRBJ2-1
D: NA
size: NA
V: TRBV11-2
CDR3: CASSGGYNEQFF
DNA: TGTGCCAGCAGCGGGGGTTACAATGAGCAGTTCTTC

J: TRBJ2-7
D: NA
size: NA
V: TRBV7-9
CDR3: CAAGSRLFEQYF
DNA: TGTGCCGCGGGGAGCAGACTGTTTGAGCAGTACTTC

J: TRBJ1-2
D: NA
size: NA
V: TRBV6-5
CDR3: CASSYLRPYYGYTF
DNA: TGTGCCAGCAGTTACTTGAGGCCATACTATGGCTACACCTTC

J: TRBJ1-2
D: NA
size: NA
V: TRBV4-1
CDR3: CASSSVRGGYTF
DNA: TGCGCCAGCAGCTCCGTCCGGGGGGGCTACACCTTC

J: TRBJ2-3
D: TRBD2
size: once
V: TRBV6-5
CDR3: CASSYSRGGTDTQYF
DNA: TGTGCCAGCAGTTACTCTCGGGGGGGCACAGATACGCAGTATTTT

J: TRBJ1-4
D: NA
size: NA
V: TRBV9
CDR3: CASSGRWGDEKLFF
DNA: TGTGCCAGCAGCGGGAGATGGGGGGATGAAAAACTGTTTTTT

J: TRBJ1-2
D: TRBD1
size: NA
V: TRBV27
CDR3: CASSSPLRQGFGYGYTF
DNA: TGTGCCAGCAGTTCCCCCCTACGACAGGGGTTTGGGTATGGCTACACCTTC

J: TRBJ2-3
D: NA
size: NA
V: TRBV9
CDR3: CASSVEGSADTQYF
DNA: TGTGCCAGCAGCGTAGAAGGTAGTGCAGATACGCAGTATTTT

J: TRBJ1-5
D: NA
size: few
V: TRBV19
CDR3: CASRDRDYNQPQHF
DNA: TGTGCCAGTAGGGACAGAGATTACAATCAGCCCCAGCATTTT

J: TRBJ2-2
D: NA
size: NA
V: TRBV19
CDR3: CASNGGFDTGELFF
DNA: TGTGCCAGTAATGGAGGGTTCGACACCGGGGAGCTGTTTTTT

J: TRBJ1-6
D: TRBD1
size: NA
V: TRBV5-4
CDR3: CASSLGQGSSPLHF
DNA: TGTGCCAGCAGCCTCGGACAGGGGAGTTCACCCCTCCACTTT

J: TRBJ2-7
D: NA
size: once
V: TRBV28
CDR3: CASSLRRSSYEQYF
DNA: TGTGCCAGCAGTCTACGGAGAAGCTCCTACGAGCAGTACTTC

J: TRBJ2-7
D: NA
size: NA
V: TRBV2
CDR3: CASSPDTGSSYEQYF
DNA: TGTGCCAGCAGTCCGGATACAGGGAGCTCCTACGAGCAGTACTTC

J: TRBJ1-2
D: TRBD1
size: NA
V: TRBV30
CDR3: CALDREDYGYTF
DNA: TGTGCCTTGGACAGGGAAGACTATGGCTACACCTTC

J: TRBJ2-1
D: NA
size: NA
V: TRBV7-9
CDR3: CASSSVAVEQFF
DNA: TGTGCCAGCAGCTCAGTAGCGGTAGAGCAGTTCTTC

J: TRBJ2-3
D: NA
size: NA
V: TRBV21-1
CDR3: CASRKQGGTDTQYF
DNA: TGTGCCAGCAGAAAACAGGGGGGCACAGATACGCAGTATTTT

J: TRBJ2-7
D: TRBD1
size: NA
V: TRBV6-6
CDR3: CASSDAGGEQYF
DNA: TGTGCCAGCAGTGACGCAGGGGGCGAGCAGTACTTC

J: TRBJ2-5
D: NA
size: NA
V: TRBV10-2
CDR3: CASTISTVYQETQYF
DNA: TGCGCCAGCACCATTTCGACAGTGTACCAAGAGACCCAGTACTTC